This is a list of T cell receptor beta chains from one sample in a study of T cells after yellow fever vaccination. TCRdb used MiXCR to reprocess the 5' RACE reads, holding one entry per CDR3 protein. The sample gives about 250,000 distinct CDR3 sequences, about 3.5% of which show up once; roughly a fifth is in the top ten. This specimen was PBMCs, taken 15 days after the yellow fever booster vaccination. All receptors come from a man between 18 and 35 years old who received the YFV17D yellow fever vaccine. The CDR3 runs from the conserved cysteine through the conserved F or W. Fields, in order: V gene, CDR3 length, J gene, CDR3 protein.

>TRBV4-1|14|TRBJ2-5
CASSQEQVGETQYF
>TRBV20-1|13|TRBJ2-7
CSALSGGATEQYF
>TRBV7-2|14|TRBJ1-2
CASSLSSGAYGYTF
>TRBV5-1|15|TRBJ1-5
CASSETGGSHQPQHF
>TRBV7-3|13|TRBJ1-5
CASSLTRGQPQHF
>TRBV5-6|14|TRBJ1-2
CASSSSPRADGYTF
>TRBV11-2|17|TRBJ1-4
CASSLVVPGATNEKLFF
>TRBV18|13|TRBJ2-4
CASSPADRDVQYF
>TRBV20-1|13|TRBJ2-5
CSSSRTDQETQYF
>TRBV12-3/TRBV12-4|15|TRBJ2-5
CASRMTSGGQETQYF
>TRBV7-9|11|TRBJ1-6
CASSHDSPLHF
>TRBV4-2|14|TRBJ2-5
CASSQDPIQETQYF
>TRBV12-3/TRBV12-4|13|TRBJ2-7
CASSFRGAHEQYF
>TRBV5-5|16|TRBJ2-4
CASSLRGLLAKNIQYF
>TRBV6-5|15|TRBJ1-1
CASSSSQGARTEAFF
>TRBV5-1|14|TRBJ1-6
CASSSGTFNSPLHF
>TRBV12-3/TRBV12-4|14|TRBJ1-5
CASSSATANQPQHF
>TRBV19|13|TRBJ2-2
CASEHTNTGELFF
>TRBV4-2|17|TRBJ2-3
CASSRSASGDRTDTQYF
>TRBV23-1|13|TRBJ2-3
CASSQSRTDTQYF
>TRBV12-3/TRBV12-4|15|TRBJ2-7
CASSPSSGGAGEQYF
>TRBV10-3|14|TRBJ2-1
CAIRAGSRYNEQFF
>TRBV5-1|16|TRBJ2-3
CASSLGTSGGADTQYF
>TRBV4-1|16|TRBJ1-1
CASSPPIGSGGSEAFF
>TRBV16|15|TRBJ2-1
CASSRGGGPYNEQFF
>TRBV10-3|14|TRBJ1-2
CAISGQGGYYGYTF
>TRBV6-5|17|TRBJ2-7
CASSNRTGRLLPYEQYF